This passage covers 25 T cell receptor beta chains from one sample sequenced in a study of Ad26.COV2.S vaccination and SARS-CoV-2 variants (dated by TCRdb to the early 2020s). The library was produced with the immunoSEQ multiplex PCR assay. The source is immuneACCESS, and TCRdb retained only in-frame sequences with V and J called. Part of the clones is not carried over; for the studies checked, unresolved V genes explain less than half of this, and the remainder is unexplained. The sample table shows a few hundred thousand clones, and 89% are seen once. Under 2% of the sample is in the top ten clones. The sample's treatment or condition label, in plain terms: approximately 18 received Ad26.COV2.S at low or high dose, single or two shots; about five received placebo; per-sample allocation not given. Repertoires of vaccine and placebo recipients were sequenced from samples taken on day 63 after the first injection.

The source material was peripheral blood, sampled in a trial of Ad26.COV2.S vaccine versus placebo. The source is a person aged 18-65 years who received the Ad26.COV2.S COVID-19 vaccine or a placebo.

The V and J genes are TRBV7-2 and TRBJ2-5; D is ambiguous. There are 13 residues in the CDR3. The germline gives CDR1 SGHTA, CDR2 FQGNSA. V was pared by 3 bases and J by 2 bases, with 7 bases between. The CDR3 sequence is CASSFTAQETQYF. CDR3 DNA: TGTGCCAGCAGCTTTACCGCACAAGAGACCCAGTACTTC.

This chain links TRBV30 with TRBJ1-5; possible D gene TRBD1, 6 bases. The V gene's germline CDR1 is GTSNPN and CDR2 SVGIG (reference sequence). V was clipped by 4 bases and J by 0 bases, with 10 bases between them. The CDR3 loop spans 14 amino acids. The CDR3: CAWNWGHSNQPQHF. The CDR3 nucleotides read TGTGCCTGGAATTGGGGACATAGCAATCAGCCCCAGCATTTT.

The V call is TRBV24-1, the J call TRBJ2-2, with D perhaps TRBD1 (6 bases). Germline lookup yields CDR1 KGHDR and CDR2 SFDVKD. The CDR3 sequence is 13 residues long. CDR3 in amino acids: CATGYPNTGELFF. The CDR3 bases are TGTGCGACAGGCTATCCGAACACCGGGGAGCTGTTTTTT.

This chain links TRBV28 with TRBJ2-1, with 10 bases that match TRBD2. The CDR3 runs to 16 residues. V shed 3 bases and J 4 bases; nucleotides not matched to a gene: 6. The V gene's germline CDR1 is MDHEN and CDR2 SYDVKM. The CDR3 DNA reads TGTGCCAGCAGTTTTGGGCTAGCGGGAGTATACAATGAGCAGTTCTTC. Translation gives CASSFGLAGVYNEQFF.

This clone was observed once. This rearrangement joins TRBV5-1 to TRBJ2-2; 7 nucleotides match TRBD2. Per the germline V gene, CDR1 is SGHRS and CDR2 is YFSETQ. The J segment lost 6 bases and the V segment lost 2 bases, leaving 4 bases of the junction unmatched. The CDR3 is made up of 14 amino acids. The DNA for the CDR3 is TGCGCCAGCAGCTTTCCGGGGGGATCCGGGGAGCTGTTTTTT. Amino acid sequence: CASSFPGGSGELFF.

The chain couples TRBV6-6 to TRBJ1-2; 7 positions match TRBD1. Looked up from germline, CDR1 is MNHNY and CDR2 is SVGAGI (reference sequence). The CDR3 has 14 residues. Trimming removed 4 bases from V and 3 bases from J; junction bases left unmatched: 5. The CDR3 sequence is CASSSQGVYYGYTF. The CDR3 DNA follows: TGTGCCAGCAGTTCCCAGGGGGTATACTATGGCTACACCTTC.

This chain connects TRBV28 to TRBJ2-7; 11 bases agree with TRBD2. Germline CDR1 is MDHEN and CDR2 is SYDVKM. This CDR3 has 14 residues. The V gene end was trimmed by 5 bases and the J gene end by 4 bases; junction bases not matched to a gene: 4. The CDR3 region has the DNA TGTGCCAGCAGTCCTAGCGGGAGGCAATACGAGCAGTACTTC. It translates to CASSPSGRQYEQYF.

The V gene is TRBV28, the J gene TRBJ2-1; 9 bases map to TRBD1. The CDR3 contains 15 residues. Per the germline V gene, CDR1 is MDHEN and CDR2 is SYDVKM. Trimming removed 6 bases from V and 3 bases from J; junction bases left unmatched: 6. The CDR3 sequence: CASRRGTGIYNEQFF. CDR3 bases: TGTGCCAGCAGACGCGGGACAGGGATCTACAATGAGCAGTTCTTC.

The rearrangement joins TRBV29-1 to TRBJ1-1; D ambiguous. The CDR3 spans 11 residues. The V gene's germline CDR1 is SQVTM and CDR2 ANQGSEA. V lost 4 bases and J 11 bases, leaving 14 bases between the germline ends. The CDR3 loop reads CSVGTDRVAFF. The CDR3 DNA sequence: TGCAGCGTTGGTACAGACCGAGTTGCTTTCTTT.

The chain joins TRBV19 to TRBJ2-2; 8 bases map to TRBD1. The germline V gene has CDR1 LNHDA and CDR2 SQIVND (reference sequence). This CDR3 has 15 residues. V was clipped by 5 bases and J by 4 bases; unmatched bases: 6. The CDR3 sequence: CASSFLRGRTGELFF. In DNA, the CDR3 is TGTGCCAGTAGTTTCCTCAGGGGGCGCACCGGGGAGCTGTTTTTT.

The sample holds one count of this clone. The rearrangement links TRBV11-3 to TRBJ1-2; a possible D gene is TRBD1 (5 bases). V was trimmed by 5 bases and J by 7 bases, leaving 8 bases between them. This CDR3 has 11 amino acids. Germline V gives CDR1 SGHNT, CDR2 YENEEA. The DNA of the CDR3 is TGTGCCAGCAGCGGGGGGGGTGGCTACACCTTC. Its protein product is CASSGGGGYTF.

J is TRBJ2-7 and V is TRBV4-1; the D gene could be TRBD1 or TRBD2 (5 bases each). With 1 base removed from V and 6 bases from J, the gap between germline ends came to 13 bases. This CDR3 contains 14 residues. Germline V gene lookup returns CDR1 MGHRA and CDR2 YSYEKL. CDR3 coding DNA: TGCGCCAGCAGCCAAGTTGGGAGCACAGGCGAGCAGTACTTC. This gives the protein CASSQVGSTGEQYF.

The CDR3 DNA reads as TGTGCCAGCAGTTTATCGGGGCAGGGCTACACCTTC. Translating gives CASSLSGQGYTF. The V and J genes are TRBV28 and TRBJ1-2; D might be TRBD1 (5 bases). This CDR3 region has 12 residues. The V end was cut by 1 base, the J end by 8 bases, with 8 bases between. Germline assignment: CDR1 MDHEN and CDR2 SYDVKM.

V and J are TRBV3-1 (or the pseudogene TRBV3-2) and TRBJ2-1; TRBD2 matches at 8 bases. Germline V lookup: CDR1 LGHDT, CDR2 YNNKEL (reference sequence). The V gene end was trimmed by 8 bases and the J gene end by 7 bases; junction bases not matched to a gene: 13. This CDR3 has 15 amino acids. This chain's CDR3 is CASVAGTRGANEQFF. In nucleotides, the CDR3 is TGTGCCAGCGTCGCCGGGACTAGGGGGGCTAATGAGCAGTTCTTC.

About this clone: This CDR3 is also generated by other DNA sequences in the sample. J is TRBJ2-7 and V is TRBV7-2, with a weak D call TRBD1 (5 bases). This CDR3 has 14 amino acids. V lost 1 base and J lost 1, with 8 bases in between. The germline gives CDR1 SGHTA, CDR2 FQGNSA. The CDR3 region is CASSLGGGSYEQYF. The DNA of the CDR3 is TGTGCCAGCAGCTTAGGGGGCGGTTCCTACGAGCAGTACTTC.

V usage is TRBV7-2 and J usage is TRBJ1-1; D is unresolved. The germline V and J ends were trimmed by 3 bases and 1 base, with 6 bases remaining between them. This CDR3 has 13 amino acids. The V gene's germline CDR1 is SGHTA and CDR2 FQGNSA. Here the CDR3 DNA reads TGTGCCAGCAGCTTTCCGAAGAACACTGAAGCTTTCTTT. It specifies CASSFPKNTEAFF.

V is TRBV6-6 and J is TRBJ1-1, with 7 nucleotides matching TRBD1. The CDR3 spans 12 residues. V lost 6 bases and J lost 4; bases outside the gene matches: 2. Germline lookup yields CDR1 MNHNY and CDR2 SVGAGI (reference sequence). The CDR3 coding sequence is TGTGCCAGCAGCCAGGGGGTCACTGAAGCTTTCTTT. Protein product: CASSQGVTEAFF.

The rearrangement uses TRBV7-3 and TRBJ2-1; D unclear. The CDR3 loop spans 15 amino acids. Germline values: CDR1 SGHTA, CDR2 FQGTGA. Trimming took 4 bases from V and 2 from J, leaving 12 bases between them. CDR3 in amino acids: CASSWSPGPYNEQFF. CDR3 DNA: TGTGCCAGCAGCTGGAGCCCTGGCCCCTACAATGAGCAGTTCTTC. Based on the CDR3 plus reference TRBV7-3 and TRBJ2-1, the full variable domain is GAGVSQTPSNKVTEKGKYVELRCDPISGHTALYWYRQSLGQGPEFLIYFQGTGAADDSGLPNDRFFAVRPEGSVSTLKIQRTERGDSAVYLCASSWSPGPYNEQFFGPGTRLTVL.

The chain combines TRBV29-1 with TRBJ1-2; TRBD1 aligns across 11 bases. J lost 8 bases, V lost 7 bases, and 9 bases had no gene match. Germline V gives CDR1 SQVTM, CDR2 ANQGSEA. The CDR3 loop spans 13 amino acids. The DNA for the CDR3 is TGCAGCGCCCCGGGACAGGGGGTTGGAGGCTACACCTTC. Translation gives CSAPGQGVGGYTF.

J is TRBJ1-5 and V is TRBV27; a possible D gene is TRBD1 (5 bases). V shed 6 bases and J shed 0 bases, with 12 bases lying between them. The germline CDR1 and CDR2 sequences are MNHEY and SMNVEV (reference sequence). The CDR3 has 15 amino acids. The CDR3 region has the DNA TGTGCCAGCAGCCGTGAGGGGATTAGCAATCAGCCCCAGCATTTT. Amino acids: CASSREGISNQPQHF.

Turning to this clone: The same CDR3 is also encoded by other DNA sequences in this sample. The genes are TRBV6-1 and TRBJ1-2; possible D gene TRBD1, 5 bases. With 2 bases removed from V and 4 bases from J, the gap between germline ends came to 8 bases. CDR1 and CDR2 from the germline V gene are MNHNS and SASEGT. The length of the CDR3 is 13 residues. CDR3 amino acids: CASSESGLYGYTF. DNA of the CDR3: TGTGCCAGCAGTGAATCGGGGCTCTATGGCTACACCTTC.

The chain links TRBV7-9 to TRBJ1-6; D gene unclear. Germline V gives CDR1 SEHNR, CDR2 FQNEAQ (reference sequence). Trimming removed 10 bases at V and 5 bases at J, with 15 bases between. The CDR3 runs to 14 residues. Written as DNA, the CDR3 is TGTGCCACCCGCTTTGATATTAATAATTCACCCCTCCACTTT. It codes for CATRFDINNSPLHF. Supplemented by reference TRBV7-9 and TRBJ1-6, the full variable domain reads DTGVSQNPRHKITKRGQNVTFRCDPISEHNRLYWYRQTLGQGPEFLTYFQNEAQLEKSRLLSDRFSAERPKGSFSTLEIQRTEQGDSAMYLCATRFDINNSPLHFGNGTRLTVT.

V gene TRBV7-2 combines with J gene TRBJ2-7; D may be TRBD1 (6 bases). There are 14 residues in the CDR3. Germline V gene data show CDR1 as SGHTA and CDR2 as FQGNSA. The V and J ends lost 2 bases and 3 bases respectively, with 11 bases between them. The CDR3 nucleotides are TGTGCCAGCAGCTTATTAGTGGGACACTACGAGCAGTACTTC. Its translation: CASSLLVGHYEQYF.

This clone was observed once. V gene TRBV19 combines with J gene TRBJ2-2; D remains ambiguous. The CDR3 consists of 15 residues. Trimming took 1 base from V and 8 from J, leaving 14 bases between them. CDR1 and CDR2 (germline): LNHDA, SQIVND (reference sequence). In DNA form, the CDR3 reads TGTGCCAGTAGTATAGTCAGGCCCGCAGCGGGGGAGCTGTTTTTT. It is translated as CASSIVRPAAGELFF.

This sequence joins TRBV27 and TRBJ1-4; weak D call: TRBD1 (5 bases). Between the trimmed V and J ends, which lost 4 bases and 10 bases, there was a span of 16 bases. The germline gives CDR1 MNHEY, CDR2 SMNVEV (reference sequence). The CDR3 is made up of 14 amino acids. CDR3 nucleotide sequence: TGTGCCAGCAGTTCTAGGGACGTAGTCGGAAAACTGTTTTTT. Translated: CASSSRDVVGKLFF.